Reported below is one T cell receptor (beta chain). The table lists this clonotype with a few counts. Its antigen remains undetermined. Base qualities are not provided; no much larger clone lies one nucleotide away. The sample originates from a study of T cells in Graves' hyperthyroidism and ophthalmopathy (dated by TCRdb to the late 2010s). About the full investigation: Peripheral blood samples were taken at initial diagnosis, before any treatment was given. To identify TCR V-J signatures that set the groups apart, the researchers used a discovery cohort of about a hundred patients, made up of fewer than 50 with Graves' ophthalmopathy and 57 with stable Graves' hyperthyroidism. Prospective prediction of ophthalmopathy was tested in an independent validation cohort of about 19 hyperthyroidism patients and 17 patients who later progressed to ophthalmopathy. The 75 to 100 discovery patients were randomly split 7:3 into training and test sets. In addition, the study compared T-cell repertoires in thyroid tissue and in blood from six Graves' hyperthyroidism patients. After sampling, hyperthyroidism patients received methimazole starting at 30 mg daily, and ophthalmopathy patients received high-dose intravenous methylprednisolone. According to the paper, TCR Vbeta CDR3 sequencing was carried out on 135 peripheral blood samples, which came from over 40 ophthalmopathy, approximately 78 hyperthyroidism and some 17 progressor patients. On the study overall, not on this receptor specifically: Ophthalmopathy was separated from stable hyperthyroidism by a 13 V-J signature model, with around 90% sensitivity and about 81% specificity obtained in cross-validation and 80%/75% obtained in testing. Sample size was not statistically predetermined, and investigators were not blinded to group allocation. In validation, the model predicted progression to ophthalmopathy with over 60% sensitivity and 72% to 75% specificity, a median of about 6.7 months before onset. Most expanded thyroid clonotypes (frequency above 0.001) were also detected in blood, suggesting blood repertoires may reflect thyroid immune responses.

Amplification of TCR beta CDR3 regions was carried out from RNA transcripts. The first round of RT-PCR for the TCR CDR3 was performed with the HTBI primer set and the Qiagen OneStep RT-PCR kit. Libraries were constructed in a second round of multiplex PCR, after which size selection and purification were carried out. The libraries were sequenced on an Illumina HiSeq2000 using paired-end 100 bp reads. The paper's processing steps were these. SOAPnuke was used to process the raw data, throwing out any read that contained adapters or uncalled bases, had a mean Phred below 15, or lacked an exact constant-primer or identifier match. High-quality paired reads were merged using COPE v1.2.5, and each unique nucleotide sequence was defined as a clonotype. Clonotypes were aligned to IMGT TRBV, TRBD and TRBJ reference segments using MiTCR v1.1. The analysis was restricted to V-J combinations with a frequency above 0.0001, which together covered approximately 99% of the repertoires. A TCS score was defined as the ratio between F50 (clonal expansion) and ExV (chaos), using BLOSUM62-based TCRdist between CDR3 peptides within each V-J. Welch's t-statistics and random forest reduced roughly 500 V-J features to 10 to 15, which were used in a naive Bayes classifier (R e1071). TCRdb trimmed public reads at Q25 via fastp, called clones via MiXCR and kept in-frame beta chains. Rows matching on CDR3 protein sequence are summarized as one entry with the most common DNA and genes. Clone size and V and J calls follow TCRdb, not the original study. The sample includes more than 350,000 distinct CDR3 sequences, with 13% to 15% observed a single time. The ten largest make up roughly 19% of the sample.

The germline V gene (reference sequence) supplies CDR1 LNHNV and CDR2 YYDKDF. Relative to germline, V is 9 bases shorter and J is 5 bases shorter, with 10 bases between their ends. Taken from cysteine to phenylalanine, the CDR3 has 11 residues. CDR3 DNA is the only sequence kept; it has 33 bases, read in frame from the first base. Ophthalmopathy patients had moderately to severely active disease, Clinical Activity Score of at least 3, NOSPECS grade of at least 4, and duration under 3 months. Patients with uncontrolled infections, other autoimmune diseases, pregnancy or lactation were excluded. Diagnoses relied on clinical symptoms, serum thyroxine and TRAb, thyroid ultrasound and orbital computed tomography. Ficoll-Paque density gradient centrifugation was used to isolate PBMCs from around 10 ml of fresh peripheral blood. Total RNA was extracted using Trizol reagent, and RNA quality was assessed on an Agilent 2100 Bioanalyzer.

This sequence was found in an older woman with Graves' ophthalmopathy. Sequencing was carried out using blood. Rearrangement joined TRBV15 to TRBJ1-1; possibly the D gene is TRBD1, per 5 matching bases. The bases are TGTGCCACGGGGGAGGGAACTGAAGCTTTCTTT. Its product reads: CATGEGTEAFF.